The 30 T cell receptor beta chains presented below share a single source sample, sequenced in a study of Ad26.COV2.S vaccination and SARS-CoV-2 variants. Treatment specified: over 15 received Ad26.COV2.S at low or high dose, single or two shots; roughly five received placebo; per-sample allocation not given. Sampling took place 63 days after the first vaccine or placebo injection. Sequencing was performed with immunoSEQ multiplex PCR; in TCRdb, only in-frame clones are kept and a portion is missing. This table has about 350,000 clones, about 87% appearing once. The sample in question was peripheral blood, obtained in a trial of Ad26.COV2.S vaccine versus placebo. These receptors all come from a person aged 18-60 years who received the Ad26.COV2.S COVID-19 vaccine or a placebo.

V usage is TRBV11-2 and J usage is TRBJ1-2; 10 nucleotides align to TRBD1. Germline values: CDR1 SGHAT, CDR2 FQNNGV. Germline trimming cut 1 base from V and 4 bases from J; bases unmatched to any gene: 9. The CDR3 runs 17 residues. DNA for the CDR3: TGTGCCAGCAGCTTAGGGACAGGGGGAACTTTTAGCTATGGCTACACCTTC. Translation gives CASSLGTGGTFSYGYTF.

The chain links TRBV6-5 to TRBJ2-1, with 7 bases matching TRBD1. V shed 6 bases and J 7 bases; nucleotides not matched to a gene: 12. Germline CDR1 MNHEY, CDR2 SVGAGI. The length of the CDR3 is 15 residues. The DNA of the CDR3 is TGTGCCAGCAGACCTGACAGGGTCCTCGGGAATGAGCAGTTCTTC. It encodes CASRPDRVLGNEQFF.

This chain links TRBV30 with TRBJ2-3; D not resolved. Trimming took 1 base from V and 6 from J, leaving 14 bases between them. The germline V gene encodes CDR1 GTSNPN and CDR2 SVGIG (reference sequence). The CDR3 runs to 14 residues. CDR3: CAWSDAPLSDTQYF. DNA of the CDR3: TGTGCCTGGAGTGACGCCCCTCTGTCGGATACGCAGTATTTT.

The gene calls are TRBV19 and TRBJ1-1; unclear D gene. The CDR3 length is 13 residues. Germline V gene sequence: CDR1 LNHDA, CDR2 SQIVND (reference sequence). V lost 6 bases, J lost 0 bases, and 8 bases lay in between. The CDR3 protein is CASRRVVNTEAFF. The CDR3 coding sequence is TGTGCCAGTAGGAGGGTCGTGAACACTGAAGCTTTCTTT.

This clone was observed a single time. The sample carries other DNA sequences with the same CDR3. The genes are TRBV7-3 and TRBJ2-7; D is perhaps TRBD2 (6 bases). The CDR3 covers 12 residues. Germline V gene lookup returns CDR1 SGHTA and CDR2 FQGTGA. V gave up 4 bases and J gave up 6 bases, with 10 bases separating them. The CDR3, as DNA: TGTGCCAGCAGCTCGGGACTCGGCGAGCAGTACTTC. As protein: CASSSGLGEQYF.

This clone was seen just once. The gene calls are TRBV11-2 and TRBJ2-3; TRBD1 matches 8 bases. The V gene end was trimmed by 3 bases and the J gene end by 4 bases; junction bases not matched to a gene: 9. Germline-derived CDR1 and CDR2 are SGHAT and FQNNGV. The CDR3 contains 16 residues. CDR3: CASSFRLTGVADTQYF. The CDR3 DNA is TGTGCCAGCAGCTTTCGGTTGACAGGGGTTGCAGATACGCAGTATTTT.

The chain is built from TRBV7-2 and TRBJ1-2; D gene ambiguous. Between the trimmed V and J ends, which lost 3 bases and 2 bases, there was a span of 4 bases. Germline-derived CDR1 and CDR2 are SGHTA and FQGNSA. This CDR3 spans 12 amino acids. Here the CDR3 reads CASSFLNYGYTF. CDR3 nucleotides: TGTGCCAGCAGCTTTCTAAACTATGGCTACACCTTC.

The V and J genes are TRBV28 and TRBJ2-1; D is uncertain. Germline values: CDR1 MDHEN, CDR2 SYDVKM. This CDR3 is 15 amino acids long. The V end lost 6 bases, the J end lost 5 bases, and 17 bases lay between the germline ends. CDR3 sequence: CASSSVLAYNNEQFF. The CDR3, as DNA: TGTGCCAGCAGCTCGGTTCTGGCCTACAACAATGAGCAGTTCTTC. The variable domain in full, with the rest retrieved from reference TRBV28 and TRBJ2-1, is DVKVTQSSRYLVKRTGEKVFLECVQDMDHENMFWYRQDPGLGLRLIYFSYDVKMKEKGDIPEGYSVSREKKERFSLILESASTNQTSMYLCASSSVLAYNNEQFFGPGTRLTVL.

This clone was seen a handful of times. V usage is TRBV9 and J usage is TRBJ1-6; 7 nucleotides match TRBD1. The J segment lost 6 bases and the V segment lost 1 base, leaving 4 bases of the junction unmatched. Germline V gene data show CDR1 as SGDLS and CDR2 as YYNGEE. The CDR3 consists of 15 residues. The CDR3 nucleotides are TGTGCCAGCAGCGTACGCCGGGACAGTAATTCACCCCTCCACTTT. This gives the protein CASSVRRDSNSPLHF.

The V call is TRBV5-1, the J call TRBJ2-1; TRBD1 matches at 8 bases. In germline, CDR1 is SGHRS, CDR2 YFSETQ. The length of the CDR3 is 16 residues. V trimming: 4 bases; J trimming: 2 bases; junction bases outside the gene matches: 8. CDR3 sequence reads: CASSPYGQGPYNEQFF. The CDR3, as DNA: TGCGCCAGCAGCCCGTATGGACAGGGTCCCTACAATGAGCAGTTCTTC.

In nucleotides, the CDR3 is TGTGCCAGCAGCCAGGGGGGACTAGCGGGGGCCTACGAGCAGTACTTC. Its translation is CASSQGGLAGAYEQYF. This chain connects TRBV3-1 (or the pseudogene TRBV3-2) to TRBJ2-7; 14 nucleotides align to TRBD2. The germline CDR1 and CDR2 sequences are LGHDT and YNNKEL (reference sequence). J gave up 2 bases and V 3 bases, and 3 bases lay outside the gene matches. This CDR3 is 16 amino acids long.

The chain is built from TRBV19 and TRBJ2-7; D is unclear. Germline-derived CDR1 and CDR2 are LNHDA and SQIVND (reference sequence). With 0 bases removed from V and 1 base from J, the gap between germline ends came to 7 bases. This CDR3 is built from 14 residues. CDR3 sequence: CASSIDLGSYEQYF. The CDR3 DNA reads as TGTGCCAGTAGTATAGATCTGGGTTCCTACGAGCAGTACTTC.

The V call is TRBV10-3, the J call TRBJ1-2, with D uncertain. With 3 bases removed from V and 5 bases from J, the gap between germline ends came to 10 bases. Germline loops: CDR1 ENHRY, CDR2 SYGVKD. This CDR3 spans 13 amino acids. The CDR3 DNA reads as TGTGCCATCAGTGATCCCCCCTCATATGGCTACACCTTC. It codes for CAISDPPSYGYTF.

The chain has TRBV28 and TRBJ2-5; 13 nucleotides line up with TRBD2. CDR1 MDHEN and CDR2 SYDVKM come from the germline V gene. The CDR3 spans 15 residues. V lost 4 bases to trimming and J lost 5 bases; unmatched junction nucleotides: 4. CDR3 bases: TGTGCCAGCAGTTCCCTACTAGCGGGAGGGGAGACCCAGTACTTC. Translated: CASSSLLAGGETQYF.

The V call is TRBV30, the J call TRBJ1-6, with D hard to call. Germline CDR1 is GTSNPN and CDR2 is SVGIG (reference sequence). The CDR3 runs 14 residues. V lost 1 base and J 9 bases, leaving 13 bases between the germline ends. CDR3 coding DNA: TGTGCCTGGAGTGGTGGCAGGCTAGGTTCACCCCTCCACTTT. Translating it yields CAWSGGRLGSPLHF.

The CDR3 is CAIRDRTGPTDTQYF. In DNA form, the CDR3 reads TGTGCCATCAGGGACAGGACAGGTCCCACAGATACGCAGTATTTT. The chain is built from TRBV10-3 and TRBJ2-3; the match to TRBD1 covers 7 bases. The V gene end was trimmed by 6 bases and the J gene end by 2 bases; junction bases not matched to a gene: 8. The CDR3 totals 15 residues. Germline V lookup: CDR1 ENHRY, CDR2 SYGVKD.

V usage is TRBV25-1 and J usage is TRBJ2-1, with 9 positions matching TRBD2. CDR3 length equals 16 residues. J lost 2 bases, V lost 1 base, and 3 bases had no gene match. The germline V gene encodes CDR1 MGHDK and CDR2 SYGVNS. This chain's CDR3 is CASSESSGGPYNEQFF. CDR3 nucleotide sequence: TGTGCCAGCAGTGAATCCAGCGGGGGGCCCTACAATGAGCAGTTCTTC.

The chain uses TRBV6-5 and TRBJ2-7; D may be TRBD2 (5 bases). CDR3 length: 15 amino acids. V was clipped by 6 bases and J by 2 bases, with 17 bases between them. Germline V gene sequence: CDR1 MNHEY, CDR2 SVGAGI. The CDR3 bases are TGTGCCAGCAGGGCGGGTCTAGGGAAAACCTACGAGCAGTACTTC. Translation gives CASRAGLGKTYEQYF.

The V gene is TRBV6-5, the J gene TRBJ2-1; D is possibly TRBD2 (6 bases). The V gene's germline CDR1 is MNHEY and CDR2 SVGAGI. V lost 7 bases to trimming and J lost 5 bases, with 18 bases between them. CDR3 size: 15 residues. CDR3 nucleotide sequence: TGTGCCAGCAAGTTAGGGGACTGGGGGAACAATGAGCAGTTCTTC. Translation: CASKLGDWGNNEQFF.

The chain has TRBV5-1 and TRBJ1-1; 7 bases agree with TRBD1. This CDR3 has 16 amino acids. The trim removed 5 bases at V and 1 base at J, leaving 11 bases unmatched. CDR1 and CDR2 from the germline V gene are SGHRS and YFSETQ. The CDR3 coding sequence is TGCGCCAGCAGAGTTAATACCGGGACAGCGAACACTGAAGCTTTCTTT. As protein: CASRVNTGTANTEAFF.

This clone has just a few counts. This chain uses TRBV5-1 with TRBJ1-2; D might be TRBD1 (5 bases). The CDR3 length is 14 residues. Trimming shortened V by 0 bases and J by 8 bases, and 14 bases separated the two germline ends. From germline, CDR1 is SGHRS and CDR2 YFSETQ. CDR3 region: CASSLAARVGGYTF. In DNA form, the CDR3 reads TGCGCCAGCAGCTTGGCGGCCAGGGTGGGAGGCTACACCTTC.

The rearrangement links TRBV5-5 to TRBJ1-1, with TRBD1 matching 7 bases. V shed 0 bases, J shed 5 bases, and the junction held 7 bases outside the gene matches. This CDR3 is built from 15 residues. The germline CDR1 and CDR2 sequences are SGHKS and YYEKEE (reference sequence). The DNA for the CDR3 is TGTGCCAGCAGCTTGGACGGCAGGGGGTTAACTGAAGCTTTCTTT. Translated, it gives CASSLDGRGLTEAFF.

The chain has TRBV5-1 and TRBJ2-5; 7 bases agree with TRBD1. Germline V gene lookup returns CDR1 SGHRS and CDR2 YFSETQ. This CDR3 has 14 amino acids. V lost 5 bases, J lost 5 bases, and 9 bases stayed unmatched. Written as DNA, the CDR3 is TGCGCCAGCAGTCGGGACAGAGGGGACGAGACCCAGTACTTC. It codes for CASSRDRGDETQYF.

The chain carries TRBV14 and TRBJ1-1; D is uncertain. Per germline, CDR1 SGHDN and CDR2 FVKESK. The germline V and J ends were trimmed by 0 bases and 0 bases, with 5 bases remaining between them. The CDR3 runs to 14 residues. The CDR3 here is CASSQDLMNTEAFF. The CDR3 region has the DNA TGTGCCAGCAGCCAAGACCTAATGAACACTGAAGCTTTCTTT.

The genes are TRBV7-2 and TRBJ1-1; a possible D gene is TRBD1 (6 bases). Germline lookup yields CDR1 SGHTA and CDR2 FQGNSA. The ends were cut back, 7 bases at V and 1 base at J, with 16 bases in the middle. The CDR3 is 15 residues long. Here the CDR3 DNA reads TGTGCCAGCATCCCAAGGGGGACAAAGAACACTGAAGCTTTCTTT. Translation: CASIPRGTKNTEAFF.

CDR3 in DNA: TGTGCCAGCAGCCAAGATCTCGAAAAACTGTTTTTT. The encoded protein is CASSQDLEKLFF. This chain links TRBV14 with TRBJ1-4; D uncertain. V lost 0 bases, J lost 8 bases, and 4 bases lay in between. The CDR3 extends over 12 amino acids. Germline CDR1 is SGHDN and CDR2 is FVKESK.

The chain uses TRBV5-1 and TRBJ1-1, with unresolved D. The CDR3 is made up of 13 amino acids. CDR1 and CDR2 (germline): SGHRS, YFSETQ. Trimming cost V 8 bases and J 4 bases, with 15 bases left between them. The CDR3 DNA reads as TGCGCCAGTAGTCGCGAGGAACGCACTGAAGCTTTCTTT. It translates to CASSREERTEAFF.

The chain has TRBV11-2 and TRBJ2-1; 15 bases match TRBD2. CDR1 is SGHAT, CDR2 FQNNGV, per germline. The CDR3 has 17 amino acids. Trimming removed 5 bases from V and 6 bases from J; junction bases left unmatched: 8. CDR3 region: CASSVRTSGRAINEQFF. DNA of the CDR3: TGTGCCAGCAGCGTAAGGACTAGCGGGAGGGCCATCAATGAGCAGTTCTTC.

V and J are TRBV28 and TRBJ1-1; 8 bases line up with TRBD1. The junction had 1 base not matched to a gene; V was cut back by 4 bases and J by 0 bases. Germline V gene lookup returns CDR1 MDHEN and CDR2 SYDVKM. The CDR3 totals 14 residues. This CDR3 reads CASSWTGLNTEAFF. DNA of the CDR3: TGTGCCAGCAGTTGGACAGGGCTGAACACTGAAGCTTTCTTT. Full variable domain (outside the CDR3, taken from reference TRBV28 and TRBJ1-1): DVKVTQSSRYLVKRTGEKVFLECVQDMDHENMFWYRQDPGLGLRLIYFSYDVKMKEKGDIPEGYSVSREKKERFSLILESASTNQTSMYLCASSWTGLNTEAFFGQGTRLTVV.

This clone showed up just once. The CDR3 spells CASSPAGTPYNEQFF. CDR3 in DNA: TGTGCCAGCAGCCCAGCCGGGACCCCGTACAATGAGCAGTTCTTC. J is TRBJ2-1 and V is TRBV4-2; D tentatively fits TRBD1 or TRBD2 (5 bases each). In germline, CDR1 is LGHNA, CDR2 YNFKEQ. The CDR3 is 15 amino acids. The V end lost 4 bases, the J end lost 4 bases, and 14 bases lay between the germline ends.